This T cell receptor (beta chain) was retrieved from a study of HIV-infected children after antiretroviral therapy interruption. Looking at the study overall: Interruption group median age around 9.9 years; continuous group roughly 8 years.

This clonotype has a count of ten or more. RNA-based 3' RACE libraries used unique molecular identifiers. TCRdb re-analysed the 3' RACE reads in MiXCR, keeping a single row per CDR3 protein. The data show about 89,000 distinct CDR3 sequences, roughly 6.4% seen once. The treatment is: PENTA 11 planned treatment interruption arm or continuous ART arm. This CDR3 has 14 amino acids. Losses at the gene ends were 5 bases for V and 2 bases for J; bases not matched to a gene: 4. This sample comprised CD45RA+ CD4+ T cells from PBMCs, pooled from several time points, obtained from a donor given antiretroviral therapy, either interrupted or continuous. As to subset: naive CD4+ CD45RA+ CD45RO- T cells. This clonotype originated in a pool of human donors with HIV. The chain has TRBV12-3 or TRBV12-4 and TRBJ2-5; 8 bases fit TRBD1. The CDR3 nucleotides are TGTGCCAGCAGTGAGGACAGGGCGCAAGAGACCCAGTACTTC. Translating it yields CASSEDRAQETQYF.